What follows describes a single T cell receptor (beta chain). This sample stems from a study of shared clonotypes between healthy human individuals. Study-level background: With ages of 18 to 49, the donors were a couple of women and a few men.

The protocol was immunoSEQ multiplex PCR, while the TCRdb copy is restricted to in-frame clones and leaves out a portion. This sample carries some 2,000,000 clones, roughly 95% of them seen once, and the ten largest clones take roughly 0.13%. CDR1 is ENHRY and CDR2 is SYGVKD in the germline V gene. V shed 2 bases, J shed 3 bases, and the junction held 7 bases outside the gene matches. This CDR3 spans 17 amino acids. V usage is TRBV10-3 and J usage is TRBJ2-2, with 9 bases aligning to TRBD2. The TCR sequence derives from a man aged 18 to 29 in good health. Sequenced input: naive CD4+ T cells sorted from blood. As to subset: CD45RA+ positively selected. The CDR3 here is CAISESIAGDYTGELFF. DNA of the CDR3: TGTGCCATCAGTGAGAGTATAGCGGGAGATTACACCGGGGAGCTGTTTTTT.